Listed below are T cell receptor beta chains from one sample, sequenced in a study of T cell changes during pregnancy in multiple sclerosis. Repertoires were generated with immunoSEQ multiplex PCR, while TCRdb's copy carries only in-frame clones and drops some. The table includes about 39,000 clones, about 90% detected once. Sequencing was performed on CD8+ T cells from peripheral blood mononuclear cells, taken before pregnancy. The receptors originated from a female donor with multiple sclerosis, enrolled in a pregnancy study. CDR3s include the opening cysteine and the closing phenylalanine or tryptophan. D genes are given only for firm matches. Clone size, where shown, is once, few, many, or a class for clones that have expanded.

size: NA
V: TRBV7-2
D: NA
J: TRBJ1-6
DNA: TGTGCCAGCAGCTTAGCATTGGCGGCCGACTATAATTCACCCCTCCACTTT
CDR3: CASSLALAADYNSPLHF

size: NA
V: TRBV27
D: TRBD2
J: TRBJ2-7
DNA: TGTGCCACCTCGGGAGGGTCCTACGAGCAGTACTTC
CDR3: CATSGGSYEQYF

size: NA
V: TRBV2
D: TRBD1
J: TRBJ2-7
DNA: TGTGCCAGCACAAGCTGGGACAGCTCCTACGAGCAGTACTTC
CDR3: CASTSWDSSYEQYF

size: once
V: TRBV5-6
D: TRBD1
J: TRBJ2-7
DNA: TGTGCCAGCATCTCAGGATTCCGACAGGGGTTTGGGTACGAGCAGTACTTC
CDR3: CASISGFRQGFGYEQYF

size: once
V: TRBV27
D: NA
J: TRBJ2-7
DNA: TGTGCCAGCAGTTTATCAATGGGGCTCGAGCAGTACTTC
CDR3: CASSLSMGLEQYF

size: NA
V: TRBV10-2
D: TRBD2
J: TRBJ2-5
DNA: TGCGCCAGCAGTGAGTTTCGAATAACTAGCGGGAGGGGTGAGACCCAGTACTTC
CDR3: CASSEFRITSGRGETQYF

size: NA
V: TRBV5-1
D: NA
J: TRBJ1-4
DNA: TGCGCCAGCAGCTTCGCCTCGGGTAATGAAAAACTGTTTTTT
CDR3: CASSFASGNEKLFF

size: NA
V: TRBV13
D: NA
J: TRBJ2-5
DNA: TGTGCCAGCAGCTTCTCTAACAGGGCAGGAGAGACCCAGTACTTC
CDR3: CASSFSNRAGETQYF

size: NA
V: TRBV5-1
D: NA
J: TRBJ1-1
DNA: TGCGCCAGCAGAACAGGTAACACTGAAGCTTTCTTT
CDR3: CASRTGNTEAFF

size: NA
V: TRBV7-2
D: NA
J: TRBJ2-7
DNA: TGTGCCAGCAGCCGGAGGGGTAGGGAGCGCGAGCAGTACTTC
CDR3: CASSRRGREREQYF

size: once
V: TRBV4-2
D: NA
J: TRBJ2-7
DNA: TGTGCCAGCAGCCAAGTAGCAGGGCTCGGTTACGAGCAGTACTTC
CDR3: CASSQVAGLGYEQYF

size: NA
V: TRBV7-9
D: NA
J: TRBJ2-7
DNA: TGTGCCAGCAGCGCGGGGTTCAGCTACGAGCAGTACTTC
CDR3: CASSAGFSYEQYF

size: NA
V: TRBV6-5
D: NA
J: TRBJ2-7
DNA: TGTGCCAGCAGTTACTCGAACGGGTTCTACGAGCAGTACTTC
CDR3: CASSYSNGFYEQYF

size: NA
V: TRBV6-1
D: TRBD1
J: TRBJ1-5
DNA: TGTGCCATCTGGGGGGCAGGGGGATGGGATCAGCCCCAGCATTTT
CDR3: CAIWGAGGWDQPQHF

size: few
V: TRBV4-1
D: NA
J: TRBJ1-2
DNA: TGCGCCAGCAGCCAAGATCGAGGGTTAGGGAAAGGTGGCTACACCTTC
CDR3: CASSQDRGLGKGGYTF

size: NA
V: TRBV28
D: TRBD2
J: TRBJ2-1
DNA: TGTGCCAGCACCAGCGGGAGTCGGTATGAGCAGTTCTTC
CDR3: CASTSGSRYEQFF

size: NA
V: TRBV29-1
D: TRBD2
J: TRBJ2-4
DNA: TGCAGCGTTGGGGTCGGGGGGGGATGGGCCAAAAACATTCAGTACTTC
CDR3: CSVGVGGGWAKNIQYF

size: NA
V: TRBV21-1
D: NA
J: TRBJ2-7
DNA: TGTGCCGGATCCCCTACCCTTGGACAGTTCTACGAGCAGTACTTC
CDR3: CAGSPTLGQFYEQYF

size: few
V: TRBV9
D: NA
J: TRBJ1-1
DNA: TGTGCCAGCGGACACTTGAACACTGAAGCTTTCTTT
CDR3: CASGHLNTEAFF

size: NA
V: TRBV28
D: NA
J: TRBJ2-2
DNA: TGTGCCAGCAGTTCTCTCACACGGAACACCGGGGAGCTGTTTTTT
CDR3: CASSSLTRNTGELFF

size: NA
V: TRBV30
D: NA
J: TRBJ1-3
DNA: TGTGCCTGCCGGGAGTCTGGAAACACCATATATTTT
CDR3: CACRESGNTIYF

size: NA
V: TRBV6-5
D: TRBD1
J: TRBJ1-1
DNA: TGTGCCAGCAGTTACTCCGGGACAGGGCGGACTGAAGCTTTCTTT
CDR3: CASSYSGTGRTEAFF

size: NA
V: TRBV4-1
D: TRBD2
J: TRBJ2-2
DNA: TGCGCCAGCAGCCACGCGGGGGGGTACACCGGGGAGCTGTTTTTT
CDR3: CASSHAGGYTGELFF

size: once
V: TRBV27
D: TRBD2
J: TRBJ2-1
DNA: TGTGCCAGCAGTTTAGGCAGCGGGAGTATGGATGAGCAGTTCTTC
CDR3: CASSLGSGSMDEQFF

size: once
V: TRBV25-1
D: TRBD2
J: TRBJ2-1
DNA: TGTGCCAGCAGTGTACTAGCGGGGGCCTACAATGAGCAGTTCTTC
CDR3: CASSVLAGAYNEQFF

size: once
V: TRBV28
D: TRBD2
J: TRBJ2-1
DNA: TGTGCCAGCGGGTACAGAATTCAGGAGCTCCTAGCGGCTCCGAGCTCCTACAATGAGCAGTTCTTC
CDR3: CASGYRIQELLAAPSSYNEQFF

size: once
V: TRBV29-1
D: TRBD1
J: TRBJ2-7
DNA: TGCAGCGTGACACCCAAGACAGGGTCGAGCGAGCAGTACTTC
CDR3: CSVTPKTGSSEQYF

size: NA
V: TRBV2
D: TRBD2
J: TRBJ2-7
DNA: TGTGCCAGCAGTTTAGCGGGGGGCCTCTACGAGCAGTACTTC
CDR3: CASSLAGGLYEQYF

size: NA
V: TRBV9
D: TRBD2
J: TRBJ2-1
DNA: TGTGCCAGCAGCTTCAAACTAGCGGGAGGGATCAATGAGCAGTTCTTC
CDR3: CASSFKLAGGINEQFF

size: NA
V: TRBV18
D: NA
J: TRBJ1-1
DNA: TGTGCCAGCTCACCACTCATGCAGGGTGCCCTTATTATGAACACTGAAGCTTTCTTT
CDR3: CASSPLMQGALIMNTEAFF

size: NA
V: TRBV7-9
D: NA
J: TRBJ2-1
DNA: TGTGCCAGCAGCTTAGCGCAGGGGAAGGCGCAGTTCTTC
CDR3: CASSLAQGKAQFF

size: once
V: TRBV7-3
D: NA
J: TRBJ2-5
DNA: TGTGCCAGCAGCCTATCGATAGGCGGCGCCCAGTACTTC
CDR3: CASSLSIGGAQYF

size: NA
V: TRBV4-1
D: NA
J: TRBJ1-2
DNA: TGCGCCAGCAGCCAAGGTCCCACGGGTCACGATAACTATGGCTACACCTTC
CDR3: CASSQGPTGHDNYGYTF

size: NA
V: TRBV6-1
D: NA
J: TRBJ1-1
DNA: TGTGCCAGCATGGGCAGAAACACTGAAGCTTTCTTT
CDR3: CASMGRNTEAFF

size: NA
V: TRBV7-9
D: TRBD2
J: TRBJ2-4
DNA: TGTGCCAGCAGCGGACCTAGCGGGGGAGGAGCCAAAAACATTCAGTACTTC
CDR3: CASSGPSGGGAKNIQYF

size: NA
V: TRBV11-2
D: TRBD2
J: TRBJ2-7
DNA: TGTGCCAGCAGCTTAGTGGGCGGGGGACTCTACGAGCAGTACTTC
CDR3: CASSLVGGGLYEQYF

size: NA
V: TRBV27
D: NA
J: TRBJ1-2
DNA: TGTGCCAGCAGAGACCGGTGGGGGGTGAACTATGGCTACACCTTC
CDR3: CASRDRWGVNYGYTF

size: once
V: TRBV27
D: NA
J: TRBJ1-2
DNA: TGTGCCAGCAGCCCCGGACTGGATTACGGCTACACCTTC
CDR3: CASSPGLDYGYTF

size: NA
V: TRBV27
D: NA
J: TRBJ1-1
DNA: TGTGCCAGCAGTTTCTCACAGGCGAACACTGAAGCTTTCTTT
CDR3: CASSFSQANTEAFF

size: NA
V: TRBV19
D: NA
J: TRBJ1-5
DNA: TGTGCCAGTAGTAAGCCCAATCAGCCCCAGCATTTT
CDR3: CASSKPNQPQHF

size: NA
V: TRBV2
D: TRBD2
J: TRBJ2-1
DNA: TGTGCCAGCAGGGGGGGAGCGGGAGAGGCATACAATGAGCAGTTCTTC
CDR3: CASRGGAGEAYNEQFF

size: NA
V: TRBV5-1
D: TRBD1
J: TRBJ2-5
DNA: TGCGCCAGCAGCACCGGGACAGGCCAAGAGACCCAGTACTTC
CDR3: CASSTGTGQETQYF

size: NA
V: TRBV5-1
D: NA
J: TRBJ2-5
DNA: TGCGCCAGCAGCTTGGGAGCAGGGTCGGTAGAGACCCAGTACTTC
CDR3: CASSLGAGSVETQYF

size: NA
V: TRBV27
D: TRBD1
J: TRBJ2-7
DNA: TGTGCCAGCAGTTGGGGACAGGGATCGCAGCAGTACTTC
CDR3: CASSWGQGSQQYF

size: NA
V: TRBV5-1
D: TRBD1
J: TRBJ1-2
DNA: TGCGCCAGCAGCCTCCGGGACAGCTTAAACTATGGCTACACCTTC
CDR3: CASSLRDSLNYGYTF

size: NA
V: TRBV9
D: NA
J: TRBJ2-5
DNA: TGTGCCAGCACCCCAGGAGGGTTTTGGTCAGAGACCCAGTACTTC
CDR3: CASTPGGFWSETQYF

size: NA
V: TRBV28
D: TRBD2
J: TRBJ2-3
DNA: TGTGCCAGCAGCCAAGCGGGAGGGCCGAAAGATACGCAGTATTTT
CDR3: CASSQAGGPKDTQYF

size: NA
V: TRBV19
D: TRBD1
J: TRBJ2-1
DNA: TGTGCCTCGAACCCGGCGGACAGGGGACCCCACAATGAGCAGTTCTTC
CDR3: CASNPADRGPHNEQFF

size: NA
V: TRBV7-7
D: NA
J: TRBJ2-3
DNA: TGTGCCAGCAGCTTAGGTGGGGGCAGATACACAGATACGCAGTATTTT
CDR3: CASSLGGGRYTDTQYF

size: NA
V: TRBV6-1
D: NA
J: TRBJ2-5
DNA: TGTGCCAGCGCAGGCTCAATCAAGGTGGCGACCCAGTACTTC
CDR3: CASAGSIKVATQYF